This is a list of T cell receptor beta chains from one sample in a study of vaccination effects on CD4 cells after COVID-19. Their antigens are not known. Sequenced by immunoSEQ multiplex PCR; TCRdb stores in-frame clones only, minus some. This table has about 65,000 clones, more than 70% appearing once. Sequences were derived from CD4+ T cells from PBMCs cultured with HCoV-NL63 spike peptides, sampled before COVID-19 vaccination. The receptors were gathered from a human donor who received a COVID-19 vaccine. Each CDR3 is given with its conserved first and last residue.

TRBV5-1,TRBJ2-5,CASSPFLGGETQYF
TRBV11-2,TRBJ2-1,CASSAYRGYNEQFF
TRBV6-5,TRBJ1-5,CASRPEQGVQPQHF
TRBV7-2,TRBJ2-2,CASRRTGYTGELFF
TRBV24-1,TRBJ2-5,CATRGFGETQYF
TRBV14,TRBJ2-1,CASSQGGLAGVRRLGDEQFF
TRBV3-1/TRBV3-2,TRBJ1-6,CASSQDWTGANSPLHF
TRBV12-3/TRBV12-4,TRBJ1-5,CASNDRDQPQHF
TRBV2,TRBJ2-4,CASRLQGAGFMANF
TRBV3-1/TRBV3-2,TRBJ1-6,CASNRNNSPLHF
TRBV18,TRBJ2-5,CASSLSPVGTETQYF
TRBV2,TRBJ2-5,CASRTTGGETQYF
TRBV24-1,TRBJ1-2,CATSEGTEVYGYTF
TRBV5-5,TRBJ1-3,CASSGGTPGPGNTIYF
TRBV28,TRBJ1-5,CASSSVFRGWQPQHF
TRBV7-3,TRBJ2-2,CASSERPDTGELFF
TRBV5-1,TRBJ1-2,CASRRTGGNGYTF
TRBV2,TRBJ1-6,CASSEEQGSNSPLHF
TRBV4-1,TRBJ2-5,CASSQEWGLRGPETQYF
TRBV29-1,TRBJ2-2,CSVRQGSTGELFF
TRBV12-3/TRBV12-4,TRBJ1-6,CASSLAPGVPLHF
TRBV19,TRBJ1-6,CASSDRHARFDSPLHF
TRBV14,TRBJ2-5,CASSQDRIAAETQYF
TRBV4-1,TRBJ2-3,CASSLSGQVRTDTQYF